The 23 T cell receptor beta chains below come from one sample, sequenced in a study of blood T cell repertoires in COVID-19 (dated by TCRdb to about 2020). The protocol used for the library was the immunoSEQ multiplex PCR assay. TCRdb's version of the immuneACCESS table is confined to in-frame rearrangements and falls short of the full clone set. An unresolved V gene accounts for under half of the shortfall where checked; the remainder is of unknown origin. In all, the sample holds about 280,000 clones, and 89% of those were seen once. The top ten clones comprise around 2.1% of the sample. Sequencing was performed on peripheral blood. The receptors shown here come from a man aged 50 to 59 with acute or convalescent COVID-19.

The V and J genes are TRBV19 and TRBJ1-1, with 8 bases lining up with TRBD1. J was trimmed by 1 base and V by 5 bases; bases with no gene match: 3. Germline V gene sequence: CDR1 LNHDA, CDR2 SQIVND (reference sequence). The CDR3 has 14 amino acids. In nucleotides, the CDR3 is TGTGCCAGTAGTTTCGGACAGGGGAACACTGAAGCTTTCTTT. Amino acid sequence: CASSFGQGNTEAFF.

The chain is built from TRBV2 and TRBJ1-5; 8 bases match TRBD1. V was pared by 6 bases and J by 9 bases, with 13 bases of the junction left unmatched. This CDR3 has 15 residues. Germline assignment: CDR1 SNHLY and CDR2 FYNNEI. CDR3 amino acids: CASRPTGTGASPQHF. In DNA form, the CDR3 reads TGTGCCAGCAGACCTACCGGGACAGGAGCATCGCCCCAGCATTTT.

The genes are TRBV2 and TRBJ1-2, with a tentative D call TRBD1 (5 bases). Germline values: CDR1 SNHLY, CDR2 FYNNEI. V lost 6 bases to trimming and J lost 6 bases, with 20 bases between them. There are 15 residues in the CDR3. The CDR3 region is CASSPLGGAGDGYTF. CDR3 DNA: TGTGCCAGCAGCCCTCTGGGAGGGGCCGGGGATGGCTACACCTTC.

In this sample, this clone turned up many times. The chain combines TRBV2 with TRBJ1-1, with D perhaps matching TRBD1 (5 bases). The CDR3 has 15 amino acids. Looked up from germline, CDR1 is SNHLY and CDR2 is FYNNEI. Trimming cost V 1 base and J 3 bases, with 12 bases left between them. CDR3: CASSEGGRVDTEAFF. Written as DNA, the CDR3 is TGTGCCAGCAGTGAAGGGGGCAGGGTGGACACTGAAGCTTTCTTT.

The chain is built from TRBV5-1 and TRBJ2-2; weak D call: TRBD2 (6 bases). There are 14 residues in the CDR3. CDR1 SGHRS and CDR2 YFSETQ come from the germline V gene. Trimming took off 7 bases at V and 4 bases at J, with 14 bases between the two ends. The CDR3 DNA sequence: TGCGCCAGCGCCCCCGGGGGTAGCACCGGGGAGCTGTTTTTT. This codes for CASAPGGSTGELFF.

The chain recombines TRBV7-6 with TRBJ2-7; possibly TRBD1 for D (6 bases). The CDR3 runs 15 residues. V dropped 2 bases and J dropped 2 bases, with 13 bases sitting between them. From germline, CDR1 is SGHVS and CDR2 FNYEAQ. In DNA, the CDR3 is TGTGCCAGCAGCTTACAGGACAGTGTGACCTACGAGCAGTACTTC. Protein sequence: CASSLQDSVTYEQYF.

V gene TRBV18 combines with J gene TRBJ2-7, with D perhaps TRBD1 (6 bases). V lost 3 bases to trimming and J lost 6 bases, with 9 bases between them. The CDR3 runs to 12 residues. Germline values: CDR1 KGHSH, CDR2 LQKENI. The CDR3 DNA sequence: TGTGCCAGCTCACCCAACAGGGTCGAGCAGTACTTC. Translated, it gives CASSPNRVEQYF.

The table lists this clone with a few counts. The CDR3, as DNA: TGTGCCACCAGACCCCAGACAGCGATCTATGGCTACACCTTC. This sequence encodes CATRPQTAIYGYTF. J is TRBJ1-2 and V is TRBV24-1, with a weak D call TRBD1 (5 bases). V lost 7 bases and J lost 4, with 15 bases in between. CDR1 KGHDR and CDR2 SFDVKD come from the germline V gene. The CDR3 extends over 14 amino acids.

In its sample, this clone was seen once. This chain links TRBV19 with TRBJ1-6; D unresolved. CDR3 length: 16 amino acids. The germline V and J ends were trimmed by 2 bases and 8 bases, with 16 bases remaining between them. The germline gives CDR1 LNHDA, CDR2 SQIVND (reference sequence). The CDR3 DNA is TGTGCCAGTAGTATACAAGGCGGGCTAGGTGATTCACCCCTCCACTTT. Its protein is CASSIQGGLGDSPLHF.

Concerning this clone: Other DNA variants within this sample encode the same CDR3. The chain joins TRBV3-1 (or the pseudogene TRBV3-2) to TRBJ2-5; TRBD2 is a possible D gene (6 bases). Germline V gene lookup returns CDR1 LGHDT and CDR2 YNNKEL (reference sequence). This CDR3 region has 15 residues. V was shortened by 1 base and J by 5 bases, with 14 bases between the two germline ends. The CDR3, as DNA: TGTGCCAGCAGCCAAGTAGGCTCGGAGGGGGAGACCCAGTACTTC. This sequence encodes CASSQVGSEGETQYF.

This chain connects TRBV11-2 to TRBJ1-1, with a tentative D call TRBD1 (6 bases). V lost 5 bases and J lost 6, with 19 bases in between. Germline CDR1 SGHAT, CDR2 FQNNGV. The CDR3 totals 15 residues. CDR3 in DNA: TGTGCCAGCAGCCTCGAATCGGGGGGCATGGCTGAAGCTTTCTTT. Its protein is CASSLESGGMAEAFF.

The rearrangement joins TRBV5-4 to TRBJ1-1; D may be TRBD1 (6 bases). Trimming left V 1 base short and J 5 bases short, with 12 bases between. The germline V gene has CDR1 SGHNT and CDR2 YYREEE (reference sequence). The CDR3 contains 14 residues. The CDR3: CASSLSGVGTEAFF. The CDR3 nucleotides are TGTGCCAGCAGCTTGTCAGGGGTTGGTACTGAAGCTTTCTTT.

The V call is TRBV3-1 (or the pseudogene TRBV3-2), the J call TRBJ2-7, with 11 bases identical to TRBD2. The CDR3 is made up of 14 amino acids. CDR1 is LGHDT and CDR2 is YNNKEL in the germline V gene (reference sequence). After removal of 5 bases from V and 11 bases from J, the junction contained 11 bases not matched to a gene. CDR3 sequence (DNA): TGTGCCAGCAGCTCCACTAGCGGGGGAGGATGGGAGTACTTC. Amino acid sequence: CASSSTSGGGWEYF.

This sequence joins TRBV7-2 and TRBJ1-4; D remains unclear. The germline V gene has CDR1 SGHTA and CDR2 FQGNSA. Trimming cost V 5 bases and J 5 bases, with 12 bases left between them. The CDR3 has 14 amino acids. CDR3 nucleotide sequence: TGTGCCAGCAGCCCAAGTTGGAGAAATGAAAAACTGTTTTTT. Translating it yields CASSPSWRNEKLFF.

V is TRBV11-2 and J is TRBJ2-7; no reliable D call. Deletions cut 0 bases from V and 3 bases from J, with 6 bases between. The CDR3 loop spans 13 amino acids. Germline-derived CDR1 and CDR2 are SGHAT and FQNNGV. The CDR3 DNA reads TGTGCCAGCAGCTTAGACGGTTACTACGAGCAGTACTTC. Protein: CASSLDGYYEQYF.

This rearrangement joins TRBV19 to TRBJ1-1; D not resolved. Germline loops: CDR1 LNHDA, CDR2 SQIVND (reference sequence). The CDR3 contains 13 residues. Trimming stripped 10 bases from V and 5 bases from J, with 17 bases between. This chain's CDR3 is CATEARTTTEAFF. The CDR3 DNA is TGTGCCACAGAAGCGAGGACTACAACTGAAGCTTTCTTT.

The chain is built from TRBV24-1 and TRBJ2-5, with 11 bases that match TRBD1. Trimming at V came to 4 bases and at J to 4 bases, leaving 4 bases not matched to a gene. Germline CDR1 KGHDR, CDR2 SFDVKD. The CDR3 spans 15 residues. CDR3 residues: CATSDPGTGGETQYF. The CDR3 DNA sequence: TGTGCCACCAGTGACCCCGGGACAGGGGGAGAGACCCAGTACTTC.

CDR3 residues: CAWRESGDTQYF. The DNA for the CDR3 is TGTGCCTGGAGGGAGAGTGGGGATACGCAGTATTTT. V and J are TRBV30 and TRBJ2-3; D unresolved. The CDR3 is made up of 12 amino acids. Trimming removed 3 bases from V and 6 bases from J, with 10 bases in between. Germline CDR1 and CDR2: GTSNPN and SVGIG (reference sequence).

The chain recombines TRBV23-1 with TRBJ1-2, with D uncertain. TRBV23-1 is flagged as an ORF with uncertain function. With 3 bases removed from V and 8 bases from J, the gap between germline ends came to 13 bases. The CDR3 has 13 residues. This CDR3 reads CASSHTAVRGYTF. CDR3 nucleotides: TGCGCCAGCAGTCATACTGCGGTAAGAGGCTACACCTTC.

The rearrangement uses TRBV19 and TRBJ1-6, with no clear D. The CDR3 extends over 15 amino acids. The germline V gene has CDR1 LNHDA and CDR2 SQIVND (reference sequence). The V gene lost 0 bases and the J gene lost 6 bases, with 9 bases spanning the gap. The CDR3 loop reads CASSIDEFGNSPLHF. CDR3 in DNA: TGTGCCAGTAGTATAGATGAGTTTGGTAATTCACCCCTCCACTTT.

This clone was seen once. The CDR3 DNA is TGCGCCAGCAGCACGCAGGGGGCGCCGGGTCTGTATGGCTACACCTTC. Protein sequence: CASSTQGAPGLYGYTF. The V and J genes are TRBV5-1 and TRBJ1-2; 8 bases fit TRBD1. V lost 4 bases, J lost 5 bases, and 13 bases stayed unmatched. This CDR3 spans 16 amino acids. Germline V lookup: CDR1 SGHRS, CDR2 YFSETQ.

This chain connects TRBV7-9 to TRBJ1-1; D gene ambiguous. This CDR3 has 13 amino acids. Germline-derived CDR1 and CDR2 are SEHNR and FQNEAQ (reference sequence). Trimming left V 5 bases short and J 5 bases short, with 12 bases between. The CDR3 DNA reads as TGTGCCAGCAGCACCCACGCGAGGACTGAAGCTTTCTTT. The encoded protein is CASSTHARTEAFF.

The chain has TRBV6-2 or TRBV6-3 and TRBJ2-7; 9 bases agree with TRBD1. This CDR3 is built from 15 residues. V shed 5 bases, J shed 4 bases, and the junction held 9 bases outside the gene matches. Germline V CDR1 and CDR2: MNHEY, SVGEGT. In DNA, the CDR3 is TGTGCCAGCAGTCCCCCGGGACAGGGAACATACGAGCAGTACTTC. This encodes CASSPPGQGTYEQYF.